A single sample is the source of the 24 T cell receptor beta chains below, sequenced in a study of OX40 agonist ivuxolimab in advanced cancers. Here immunoSEQ multiplex PCR was the method, and the copy in TCRdb shows in-frame clones only, minus some. The profile shows 67,000 or so clones, approximately 89% of them singletons. The sequencing used CD4+ or CD8+ T cells sorted from blood, collected in a trial of the OX40 agonist ivuxolimab. All receptors derive from an adult with an advanced solid tumor such as melanoma, head and neck, liver or kidney cancer.

This chain joins TRBV7-2 and TRBJ1-5; no definite D call. The CDR3 has 14 residues. CDR1 and CDR2 from the germline V gene are SGHTA and FQGNSA. Trimming removed 1 base from V and 3 bases from J, with 7 bases in between. CDR3 sequence: CASSLDGSNQPQHF. In DNA, the CDR3 is TGTGCCAGCAGCTTAGACGGGTCCAATCAGCCCCAGCATTTT. Filled out from reference TRBV7-2 and TRBJ1-5, the complete variable domain reads GAGVSQSPSNKVTEKGKDVELRCDPISGHTALYWYRQSLGQGLEFLIYFQGNSAPDKSGLPSDRFSAERTGGSVSTLTIQRTQQEDSAVYLCASSLDGSNQPQHFGDGTRLSIL.

This sequence joins TRBV2 and TRBJ2-5; TRBD2 aligns across 9 bases. CDR1 and CDR2 from the germline V gene are SNHLY and FYNNEI. The CDR3 totals 15 residues. J was trimmed by 5 bases and V by 5 bases; bases with no gene match: 9. CDR3 sequence: CASSKKGTSTETQYF. The CDR3 DNA reads TGTGCCAGCAGTAAAAAGGGGACTAGCACGGAGACCCAGTACTTC.

This chain joins TRBV5-1 and TRBJ1-2; D gene ambiguous. The CDR3 runs 13 residues. Trimming took off 6 bases at V and 6 bases at J, with 15 bases between the two ends. Germline CDR1 and CDR2: SGHRS and YFSETQ. CDR3 nucleotides: TGCGCCAGCACCCCGGGCCATGGCGATGGCTACACCTTC. Translated: CASTPGHGDGYTF. Full variable domain (outside the CDR3, taken from reference TRBV5-1 and TRBJ1-2): KAGVTQTPRYLIKTRGQQVTLSCSPISGHRSVSWYQQTPGQGLQFLFEYFSETQRNKGNFPGRFSGRQFSNSRSEMNVSTLELGDSALYLCASTPGHGDGYTFGSGTRLTVV.

The chain is built from TRBV6-5 and TRBJ1-2; D is possibly TRBD1 (5 bases). Trimming cost V 4 bases and J 0 bases, with 12 bases left between them. Germline lookup yields CDR1 MNHEY and CDR2 SVGAGI. This CDR3 comprises 15 residues. CDR3 loop: CASSSGPETNYGYTF. In DNA, the CDR3 is TGTGCCAGCAGTTCGGGACCCGAGACTAACTATGGCTACACCTTC.

The chain links TRBV2 to TRBJ1-2; D not certain. The CDR3 has 13 residues. Trimming took 4 bases from V and 6 from J, leaving 12 bases between them. CDR1 is SNHLY, CDR2 FYNNEI, per germline. As DNA, the CDR3 is TGTGCCAGCAGTGTCTCTCCGAGGGATGGCTACACCTTC. It yields the protein CASSVSPRDGYTF.

The genes are TRBV19 and TRBJ2-1, with TRBD1 as a possible D gene (6 bases). The CDR3 loop spans 14 amino acids. V was trimmed by 10 bases and J by 4 bases, leaving 17 bases between them. Germline lookup yields CDR1 LNHDA and CDR2 SQIVND (reference sequence). The CDR3 region has the DNA TGTGCCAACCTCCGGGACATCCCTTACAATGAGCAGTTCTTC. Translating gives CANLRDIPYNEQFF.

This rearrangement joins TRBV19 to TRBJ1-5, with D hard to call. Trimming cost V 1 base and J 0 bases, with 10 bases left between them. Germline assignment: CDR1 LNHDA and CDR2 SQIVND (reference sequence). CDR3 length: 16 residues. CDR3: CASSIGGGISNQPQHF. CDR3 coding DNA: TGTGCCAGTAGTATAGGTGGCGGGATTAGCAATCAGCCCCAGCATTTT. The full variable domain, rest sourced from reference TRBV19 and TRBJ1-5, is DGGITQSPKYLFRKEGQNVTLSCEQNLNHDAMYWYRQDPGQGLRLIYYSQIVNDFQKGDIAEGYSVSREKKESFPLTVTSAQKNPTAFYLCASSIGGGISNQPQHFGDGTRLSIL.

This sequence joins TRBV27 and TRBJ2-5, with TRBD1 identical over 7 bases. This CDR3 has 16 residues. Germline trimming cut 2 bases from V and 0 bases from J; bases unmatched to any gene: 6. The germline V gene has CDR1 MNHEY and CDR2 SMNVEV (reference sequence). Here the CDR3 reads CASSLKVTGYQETQYF. For the CDR3, the DNA is TGTGCCAGCAGTTTAAAGGTGACAGGGTACCAAGAGACCCAGTACTTC.

The CDR3: CASSMTGIKNIQYF. CDR3 sequence (DNA): TGTGCCAGCAGTATGACAGGAATAAAAAACATTCAGTACTTC. This chain links TRBV2 with TRBJ2-4, with D maybe TRBD1 (6 bases). Germline V gene sequence: CDR1 SNHLY, CDR2 FYNNEI. The CDR3 length is 14 residues. Trimming removed 5 bases at V and 4 bases at J, with 12 bases between.

The chain links TRBV6-1 to TRBJ1-2; D remains unclear. The germline V gene has CDR1 MNHNS and CDR2 SASEGT. This CDR3 has 14 residues. The V end lost 4 bases, the J end lost 8 bases, and 17 bases lay between the germline ends. CDR3 DNA: TGTGCCAGCAGTGTTGCCGGGGAGAAGAAAGGCTACACCTTC. This encodes CASSVAGEKKGYTF.

This chain uses TRBV4-1 with TRBJ1-5; D perhaps matches TRBD1 (6 bases). The CDR3 runs 19 residues. CDR1 is MGHRA and CDR2 is YSYEKL in the germline V gene. The V and J ends lost 2 bases and 0 bases respectively, with 20 bases between them. The CDR3 reads CASSQSPRTAINSNQPQHF. For the CDR3, the DNA is TGCGCCAGCAGCCAATCCCCCCGGACAGCGATTAATAGCAATCAGCCCCAGCATTTT.

The rearrangement joins TRBV5-4 to TRBJ1-2; 8 bases match TRBD1. Germline CDR1 reads SGHNT; CDR2 reads YYREEE (reference sequence). V was pared by 3 bases and J by 4 bases, with 5 bases of the junction left unmatched. This CDR3 region has 14 residues. CDR3 amino acids: CASSSNDRGYGYTF. The DNA for the CDR3 is TGTGCCAGCAGCTCCAATGACAGGGGCTATGGCTACACCTTC.

This chain uses TRBV6-1 with TRBJ1-2, with D perhaps matching TRBD1 (5 bases). Per the germline V gene, CDR1 is MNHNS and CDR2 is SASEGT. Trimming shortened V by 6 bases and J by 2 bases, and 7 bases separated the two germline ends. CDR3 length: 12 amino acids. CDR3 in amino acids: CASRRGNYGYTF. The CDR3 bases are TGTGCCAGCAGGAGGGGAAACTATGGCTACACCTTC.

The rearrangement links TRBV7-8 to TRBJ2-2, with a weak D call TRBD1 (5 bases). V gave up 1 base and J gave up 0 bases, with 9 bases separating them. This CDR3 has 16 amino acids. Germline V gene sequence: CDR1 SGHVS, CDR2 FQNEAQ. The chain's CDR3 is CASSLVRVANTGELFF. The CDR3 DNA is TGTGCCAGCAGCTTAGTCAGGGTCGCGAACACCGGGGAGCTGTTTTTT. The full variable domain, in which reference TRBV7-8 and TRBJ2-2 provide the parts outside the CDR3, is GAGVSQSPRYKVAKRGQDVALRCDPISGHVSLFWYQQALGQGPEFLTYFQNEAQLDKSGLPSDRFFAERPEGSVSTLKIQRTQQEDSAVYLCASSLVRVANTGELFFGEGSRLTVL.

The chain employs TRBV18 and TRBJ1-5; 7 bases fit TRBD1. The ends lost 6 bases at V and 6 bases at J; junction bases unmatched: 8. The CDR3 spans 14 residues. Germline values: CDR1 KGHSH, CDR2 LQKENI. The CDR3 protein is CASSQGQVGQPQHF. The CDR3 DNA reads as TGTGCCAGCTCGCAAGGACAGGTGGGTCAGCCCCAGCATTTT.

This clone was detected once. The chain has TRBV2 and TRBJ2-7; a weak D match, TRBD2 (5 bases). The CDR3 is 13 amino acids. V gave up 7 bases and J gave up 2 bases, with 12 bases separating them. Per germline, CDR1 SNHLY and CDR2 FYNNEI. CDR3 sequence: CASTTDSTYEQYF. The CDR3 nucleotides read TGTGCCAGCACCACGGACTCCACCTACGAGCAGTACTTC.

CDR3 loop: CASSALRGRDTQYF. CDR3 sequence (DNA): TGTGCCAGCAGTGCACTGAGGGGGCGGGATACGCAGTATTTT. The V gene is TRBV25-1, the J gene TRBJ2-3; 7 bases fit TRBD1. The J segment lost 6 bases and the V segment lost 4 bases, leaving 7 bases of the junction unmatched. This CDR3 comprises 14 residues. Germline V CDR1 and CDR2: MGHDK, SYGVNS.

The chain links TRBV5-1 to TRBJ2-7; TRBD1 matches at 7 bases. Germline V gene lookup returns CDR1 SGHRS and CDR2 YFSETQ. The CDR3 consists of 17 residues. Unmatched junction bases numbered 19, after V lost 7 bases and J lost 3 bases. CDR3 in amino acids: CASAKGQPLSTLYEQYF. CDR3 DNA: TGCGCCAGCGCAAAGGGACAGCCTCTATCCACACTCTACGAGCAGTACTTC.

The chain employs TRBV10-1 and TRBJ2-7; D gene unclear. The germline V gene encodes CDR1 WNHNN and CDR2 SYGVQD (reference sequence). V was clipped by 0 bases and J by 2 bases, with 5 bases between them. This CDR3 region has 13 residues. In DNA form, the CDR3 reads TGCGCCAGCAGTGAGTCTGACACCTACGAGCAGTACTTC. It specifies CASSESDTYEQYF.

This chain links TRBV11-2 with TRBJ1-2; D is possibly TRBD1 (5 bases). Germline loops: CDR1 SGHAT, CDR2 FQNNGV. Trimming left V 0 bases short and J 10 bases short, with 15 bases between. The CDR3 loop spans 14 amino acids. The CDR3 DNA reads TGTGCCAGCAGCTTAGATATGGGGACCCAGCCCTACACCTTC. This gives the protein CASSLDMGTQPYTF.

This chain joins TRBV19 and TRBJ2-3; 11 bases align to TRBD2. Germline V gene lookup returns CDR1 LNHDA and CDR2 SQIVND (reference sequence). Trimming took 3 bases from V and 0 from J; bases not matched to a gene: 5. This CDR3 spans 17 amino acids. The CDR3 DNA follows: TGTGCCAGTAGTATTCCTAGCGGGGGGCCCAGCACAGATACGCAGTATTTT. Amino acid sequence: CASSIPSGGPSTDTQYF. Full variable domain (outside the CDR3, taken from reference TRBV19 and TRBJ2-3): DGGITQSPKYLFRKEGQNVTLSCEQNLNHDAMYWYRQDPGQGLRLIYYSQIVNDFQKGDIAEGYSVSREKKESFPLTVTSAQKNPTAFYLCASSIPSGGPSTDTQYFGPGTRLTVL.

The chain uses TRBV19 and TRBJ1-2; the match to TRBD1 covers 9 bases. V gave up 5 bases and J gave up 8 bases; unmatched junction bases: 6. The germline gives CDR1 LNHDA, CDR2 SQIVND (reference sequence). The CDR3 spans 13 residues. CDR3 DNA sequence: TGTGCCAGTAGTCCCTCCGGGACAGGGGGCTACACCTTC. This sequence encodes CASSPSGTGGYTF.

This clone was seen a single time. This chain connects TRBV2 to TRBJ1-3; 7 nucleotides line up with TRBD1. J gave up 0 bases and V 7 bases, and 12 bases lay outside the gene matches. The CDR3 covers 17 residues. CDR1 is SNHLY, CDR2 FYNNEI, per germline. CDR3 DNA sequence: TGTGCCAGCACCGGGACAGTTCTATCTCTCTCTGGAAACACCATATATTTT. Amino acids: CASTGTVLSLSGNTIYF. Full variable domain (rest looked up from reference TRBV2 and TRBJ1-3): EPEVTQTPSHQVTQMGQEVILRCVPISNHLYFYWYRQILGQKVEFLVSFYNNEISEKSEIFDDQFSVERPDGSNFTLKIRSTKLEDSAMYFCASTGTVLSLSGNTIYFGEGSWLTVV.

The chain couples TRBV11-3 to TRBJ2-2, with 9 bases that match TRBD1. V was clipped by 5 bases and J by 2 bases; unmatched bases: 6. Germline V gene lookup returns CDR1 SGHNT and CDR2 YENEEA. The length of the CDR3 is 16 residues. The CDR3, as DNA: TGTGCCAGCAGCCACCGACAGGGGGTCAACACCGGGGAGCTGTTTTTT. Its translation: CASSHRQGVNTGELFF.